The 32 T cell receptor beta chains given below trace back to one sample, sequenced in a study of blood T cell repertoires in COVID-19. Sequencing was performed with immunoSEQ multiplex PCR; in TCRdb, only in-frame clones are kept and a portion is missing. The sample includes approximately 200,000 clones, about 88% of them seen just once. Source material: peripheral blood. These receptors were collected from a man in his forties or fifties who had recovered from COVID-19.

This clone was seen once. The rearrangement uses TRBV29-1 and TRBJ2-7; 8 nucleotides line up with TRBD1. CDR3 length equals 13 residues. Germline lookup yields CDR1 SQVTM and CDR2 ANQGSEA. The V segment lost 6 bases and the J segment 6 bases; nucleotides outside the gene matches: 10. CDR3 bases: TGCAGCGTAAGGGGACAGGCGATTGGCGAGCAGTACTTC. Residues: CSVRGQAIGEQYF.

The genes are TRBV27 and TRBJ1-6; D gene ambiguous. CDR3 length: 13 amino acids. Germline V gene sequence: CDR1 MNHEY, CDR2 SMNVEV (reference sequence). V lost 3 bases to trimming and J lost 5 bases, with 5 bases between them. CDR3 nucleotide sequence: TGTGCCAGCAGTTTGGCGGATAATTCACCCCTCCACTTT. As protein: CASSLADNSPLHF.

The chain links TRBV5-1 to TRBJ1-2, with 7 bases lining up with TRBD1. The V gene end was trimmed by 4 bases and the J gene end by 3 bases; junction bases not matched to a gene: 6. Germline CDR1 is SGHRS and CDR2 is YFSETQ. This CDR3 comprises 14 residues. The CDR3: CASSLTGEDYGYTF. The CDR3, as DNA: TGCGCCAGCAGCCTCACAGGGGAAGACTATGGCTACACCTTC.

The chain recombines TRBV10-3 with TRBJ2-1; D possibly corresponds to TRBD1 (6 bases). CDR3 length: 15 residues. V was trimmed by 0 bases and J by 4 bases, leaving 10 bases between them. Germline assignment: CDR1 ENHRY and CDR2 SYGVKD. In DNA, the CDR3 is TGTGCCATCAGTGAGTCTTGGGACATTTACAATGAGCAGTTCTTC. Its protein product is CAISESWDIYNEQFF.

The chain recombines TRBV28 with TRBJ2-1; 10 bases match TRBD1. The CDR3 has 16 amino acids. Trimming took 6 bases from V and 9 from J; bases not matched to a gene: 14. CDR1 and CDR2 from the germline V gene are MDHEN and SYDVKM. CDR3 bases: TGTGCCAGCAGAGATCCCCGGGACAGGGGAATCATTGAGCAGTTCTTC. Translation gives CASRDPRDRGIIEQFF. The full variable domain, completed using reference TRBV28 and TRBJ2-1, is DVKVTQSSRYLVKRTGEKVFLECVQDMDHENMFWYRQDPGLGLRLIYFSYDVKMKEKGDIPEGYSVSREKKERFSLILESASTNQTSMYLCASRDPRDRGIIEQFFGPGTRLTVL.

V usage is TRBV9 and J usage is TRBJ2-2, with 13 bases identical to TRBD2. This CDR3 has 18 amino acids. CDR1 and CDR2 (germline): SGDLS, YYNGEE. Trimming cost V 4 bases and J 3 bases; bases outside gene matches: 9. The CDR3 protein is CASSPSRGLAGDTGELFF. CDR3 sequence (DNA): TGTGCCAGCAGCCCCAGCCGAGGACTAGCGGGAGACACCGGGGAGCTGTTTTTT.

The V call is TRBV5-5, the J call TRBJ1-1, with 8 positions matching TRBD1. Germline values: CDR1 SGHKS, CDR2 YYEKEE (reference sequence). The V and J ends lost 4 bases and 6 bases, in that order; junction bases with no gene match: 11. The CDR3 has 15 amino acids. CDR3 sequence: CASSARARGHAEAFF. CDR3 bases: TGTGCCAGCAGCGCCCGGGCCAGGGGGCACGCTGAAGCTTTCTTT.

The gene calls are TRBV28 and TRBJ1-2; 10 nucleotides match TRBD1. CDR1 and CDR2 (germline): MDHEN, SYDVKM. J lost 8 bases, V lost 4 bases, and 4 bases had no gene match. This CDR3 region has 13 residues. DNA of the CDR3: TGTGCCAGCAGTTCCGGGACAGGGGAAGGCTACACCTTC. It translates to CASSSGTGEGYTF.

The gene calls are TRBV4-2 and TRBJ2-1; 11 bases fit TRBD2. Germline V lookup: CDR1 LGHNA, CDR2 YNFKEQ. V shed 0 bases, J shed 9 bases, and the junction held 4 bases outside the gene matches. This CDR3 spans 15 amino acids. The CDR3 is CASSQETSGSSEQFF. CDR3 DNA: TGTGCCAGCAGCCAAGAAACTAGCGGGAGTTCTGAGCAGTTCTTC.

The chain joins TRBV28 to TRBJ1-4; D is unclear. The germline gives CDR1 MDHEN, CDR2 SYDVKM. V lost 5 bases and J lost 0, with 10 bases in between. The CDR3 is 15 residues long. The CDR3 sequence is CASSDPGATNEKLFF. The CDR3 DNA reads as TGTGCCAGCAGTGACCCGGGAGCAACTAATGAAAAACTGTTTTTT.

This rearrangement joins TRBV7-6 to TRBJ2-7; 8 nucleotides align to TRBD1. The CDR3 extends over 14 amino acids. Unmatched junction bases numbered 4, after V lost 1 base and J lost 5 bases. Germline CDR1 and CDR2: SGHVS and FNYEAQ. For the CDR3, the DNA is TGTGCCAGCAGCTTAGGGCAGGGGGCCCACGAGCAGTACTTC. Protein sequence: CASSLGQGAHEQYF.

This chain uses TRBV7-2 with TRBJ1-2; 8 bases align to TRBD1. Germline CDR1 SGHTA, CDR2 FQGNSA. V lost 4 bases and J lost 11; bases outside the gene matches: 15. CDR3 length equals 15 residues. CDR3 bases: TGTGCCAGCAGCTACCGACAGGGGACAGGAGTGGGATACACCTTC. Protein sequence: CASSYRQGTGVGYTF.

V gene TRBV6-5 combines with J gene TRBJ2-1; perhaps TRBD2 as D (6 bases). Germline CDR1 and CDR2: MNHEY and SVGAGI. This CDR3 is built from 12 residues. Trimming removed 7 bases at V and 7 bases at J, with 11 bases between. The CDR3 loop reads CASMKAGNEQFF. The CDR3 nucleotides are TGTGCCAGCATGAAGGCGGGGAATGAGCAGTTCTTC.

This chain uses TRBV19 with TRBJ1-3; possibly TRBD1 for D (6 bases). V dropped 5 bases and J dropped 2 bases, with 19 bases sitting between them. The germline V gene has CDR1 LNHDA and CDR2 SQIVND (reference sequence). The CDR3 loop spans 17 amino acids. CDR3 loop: CASSHGTPVNPGNTIYF. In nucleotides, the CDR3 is TGTGCCAGTAGTCACGGGACACCGGTTAACCCTGGAAACACCATATATTTT. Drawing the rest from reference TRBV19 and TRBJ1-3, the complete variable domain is DGGITQSPKYLFRKEGQNVTLSCEQNLNHDAMYWYRQDPGQGLRLIYYSQIVNDFQKGDIAEGYSVSREKKESFPLTVTSAQKNPTAFYLCASSHGTPVNPGNTIYFGEGSWLTVV.

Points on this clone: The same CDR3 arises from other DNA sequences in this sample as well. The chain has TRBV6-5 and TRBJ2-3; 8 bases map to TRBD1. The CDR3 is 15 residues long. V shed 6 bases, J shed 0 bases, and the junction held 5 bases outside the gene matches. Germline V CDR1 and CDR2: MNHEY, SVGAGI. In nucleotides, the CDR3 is TGTGCCAGCAGGGGCCGGGACAGGAGCACAGATACGCAGTATTTT. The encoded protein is CASRGRDRSTDTQYF.

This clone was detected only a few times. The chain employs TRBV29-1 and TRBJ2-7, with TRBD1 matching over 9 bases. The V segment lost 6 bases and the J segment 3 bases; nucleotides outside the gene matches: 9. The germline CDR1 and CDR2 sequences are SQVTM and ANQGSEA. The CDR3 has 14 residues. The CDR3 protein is CSVGGTGRYYEQYF. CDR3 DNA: TGCAGCGTCGGGGGGACAGGGCGGTACTACGAGCAGTACTTC.

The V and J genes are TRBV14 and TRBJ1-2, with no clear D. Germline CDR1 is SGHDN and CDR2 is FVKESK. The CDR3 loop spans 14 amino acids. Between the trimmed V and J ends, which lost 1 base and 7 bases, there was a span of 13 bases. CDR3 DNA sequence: TGTGCCAGCAGCCAAGCCCGGTCCTCCTTTGGCTACACCTTC. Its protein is CASSQARSSFGYTF.

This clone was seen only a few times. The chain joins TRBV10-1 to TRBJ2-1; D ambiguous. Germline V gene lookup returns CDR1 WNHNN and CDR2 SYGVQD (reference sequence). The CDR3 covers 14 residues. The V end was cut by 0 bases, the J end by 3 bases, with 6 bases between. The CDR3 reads CASSESTGYNEQFF. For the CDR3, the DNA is TGCGCCAGCAGTGAGTCGACGGGCTACAATGAGCAGTTCTTC.

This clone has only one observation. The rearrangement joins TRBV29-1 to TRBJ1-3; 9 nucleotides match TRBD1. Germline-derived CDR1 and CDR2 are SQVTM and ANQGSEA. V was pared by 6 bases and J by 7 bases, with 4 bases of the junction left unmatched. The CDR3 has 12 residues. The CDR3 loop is CSVGQGSNTIYF. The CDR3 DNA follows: TGCAGCGTAGGACAGGGGTCGAACACCATATATTTT.

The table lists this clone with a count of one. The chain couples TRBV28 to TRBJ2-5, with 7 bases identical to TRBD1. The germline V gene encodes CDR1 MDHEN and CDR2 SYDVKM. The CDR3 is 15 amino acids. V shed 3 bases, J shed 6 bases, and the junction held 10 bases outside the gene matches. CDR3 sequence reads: CASSLDPQGTQTQYF. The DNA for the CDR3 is TGTGCCAGCAGTTTGGACCCACAGGGGACCCAGACCCAGTACTTC.

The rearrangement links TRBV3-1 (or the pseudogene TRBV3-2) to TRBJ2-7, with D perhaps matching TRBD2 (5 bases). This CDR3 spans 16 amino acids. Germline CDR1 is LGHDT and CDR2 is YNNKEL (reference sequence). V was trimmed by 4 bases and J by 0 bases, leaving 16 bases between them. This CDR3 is CASSPLKAASSYEQYF. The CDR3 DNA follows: TGTGCCAGCAGCCCCCTTAAAGCGGCTAGCTCCTACGAGCAGTACTTC.

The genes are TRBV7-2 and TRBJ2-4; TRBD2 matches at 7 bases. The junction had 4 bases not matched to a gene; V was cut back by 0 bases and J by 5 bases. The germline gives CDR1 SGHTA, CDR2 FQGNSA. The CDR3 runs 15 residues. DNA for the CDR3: TGTGCCAGCAGCTTAGCGGGCGGGAGTCAAAACATTCAGTACTTC. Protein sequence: CASSLAGGSQNIQYF.

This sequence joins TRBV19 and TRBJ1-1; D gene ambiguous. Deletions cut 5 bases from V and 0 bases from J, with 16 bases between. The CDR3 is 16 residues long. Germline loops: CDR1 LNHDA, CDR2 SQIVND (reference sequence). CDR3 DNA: TGTGCCAGTAGTTGGGTAGTGGGAGCGATGAACACTGAAGCTTTCTTT. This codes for CASSWVVGAMNTEAFF.

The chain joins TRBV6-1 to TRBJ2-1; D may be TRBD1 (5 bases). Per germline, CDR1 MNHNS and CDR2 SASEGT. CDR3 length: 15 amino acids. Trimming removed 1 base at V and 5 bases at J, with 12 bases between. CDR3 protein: CASSEERQGNNEQFF. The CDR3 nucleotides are TGTGCCAGCAGTGAAGAACGGCAGGGTAACAATGAGCAGTTCTTC.

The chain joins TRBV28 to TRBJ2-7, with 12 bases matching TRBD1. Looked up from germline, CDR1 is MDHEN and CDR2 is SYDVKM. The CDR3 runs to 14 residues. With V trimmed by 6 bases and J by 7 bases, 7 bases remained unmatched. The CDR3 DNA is TGTGCCAGCAGATTTGGGACAGGGGGCTGGGAGCAGTACTTC. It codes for CASRFGTGGWEQYF.

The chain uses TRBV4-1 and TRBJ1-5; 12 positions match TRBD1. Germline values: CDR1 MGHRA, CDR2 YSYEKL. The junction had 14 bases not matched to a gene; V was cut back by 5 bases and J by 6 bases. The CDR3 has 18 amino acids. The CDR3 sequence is CASSFSTGTGGFVQPQHF. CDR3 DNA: TGCGCCAGCAGCTTCTCAACCGGGACAGGGGGCTTTGTTCAGCCCCAGCATTTT.

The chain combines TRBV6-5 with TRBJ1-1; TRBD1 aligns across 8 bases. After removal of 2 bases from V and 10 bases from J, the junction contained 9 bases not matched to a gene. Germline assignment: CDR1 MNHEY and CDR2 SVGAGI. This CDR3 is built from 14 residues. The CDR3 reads CASSYTGQGRVAFF. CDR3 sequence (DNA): TGTGCCAGCAGTTACACAGGACAGGGAAGAGTAGCTTTCTTT.

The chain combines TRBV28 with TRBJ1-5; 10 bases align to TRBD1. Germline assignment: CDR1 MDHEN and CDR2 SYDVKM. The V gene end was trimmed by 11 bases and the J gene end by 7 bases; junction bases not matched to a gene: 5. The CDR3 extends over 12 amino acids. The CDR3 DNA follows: TGTGCCGGGGGGACAGGGGAGCAGCCCCAGCATTTT. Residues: CAGGTGEQPQHF.

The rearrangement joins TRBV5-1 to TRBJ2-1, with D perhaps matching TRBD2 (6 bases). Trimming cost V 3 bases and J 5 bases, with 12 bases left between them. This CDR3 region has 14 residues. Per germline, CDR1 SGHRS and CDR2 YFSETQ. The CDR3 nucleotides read TGCGCCAGCAGCTCCTCTAGCGACCACAATGAGCAGTTCTTC. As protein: CASSSSSDHNEQFF.

Here the CDR3 DNA reads TGTGCCAGCAGCCAAGATGGCCGACAGGGGGCGGGGGATCAGCCCCAGCATTTT. Translating it yields CASSQDGRQGAGDQPQHF. The chain combines TRBV4-2 with TRBJ1-5; 10 nucleotides align to TRBD1. CDR1 is LGHNA and CDR2 is YNFKEQ in the germline V gene. The trim removed 0 bases at V and 5 bases at J, leaving 10 bases unmatched. CDR3 size: 18 residues.

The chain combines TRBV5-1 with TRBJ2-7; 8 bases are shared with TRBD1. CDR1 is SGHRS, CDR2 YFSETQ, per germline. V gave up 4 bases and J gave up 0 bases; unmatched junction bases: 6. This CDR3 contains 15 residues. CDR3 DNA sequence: TGCGCCAGCAGCAAACGGACAGGGAACTCCTACGAGCAGTACTTC. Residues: CASSKRTGNSYEQYF.

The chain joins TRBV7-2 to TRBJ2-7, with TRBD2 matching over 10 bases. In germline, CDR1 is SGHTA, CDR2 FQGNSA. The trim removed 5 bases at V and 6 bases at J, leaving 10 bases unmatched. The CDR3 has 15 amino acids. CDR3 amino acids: CASSAPLAGEGEQYF. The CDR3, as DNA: TGTGCCAGCAGCGCTCCTCTAGCGGGAGAAGGCGAGCAGTACTTC.